One sample yielded the 28 T cell receptor beta chains listed below, sequenced in a study of OX40 agonist ivuxolimab in advanced cancers. Assay used: immunoSEQ multiplex PCR; TCRdb lists only in-frame clones, some missing. The top ten hold around a third of the sample, which has around 21,000 clones, less than 85% seen once. Specimen: CD4+ or CD8+ T cells sorted from blood, collected in a trial of the OX40 agonist ivuxolimab. The receptors come from an adult with an advanced solid tumor such as melanoma, head and neck, liver or kidney cancer.

Only a few counts were recorded for this clone. The J gene is TRBJ1-1, the V gene TRBV30; D not resolved. Germline CDR1 and CDR2: GTSNPN and SVGIG (reference sequence). The CDR3 loop spans 14 amino acids. The germline V and J ends were trimmed by 1 base and 4 bases, with 13 bases remaining between them. Here the CDR3 reads CAWSGLFDSTEAFF. The DNA for the CDR3 is TGTGCCTGGAGTGGTTTATTTGATAGCACTGAAGCTTTCTTT.

The chain is built from TRBV6-5 and TRBJ2-7, with D perhaps assigned TRBD1 or TRBD2 (5 bases each). CDR3 length: 15 residues. V was clipped by 6 bases and J by 0 bases, with 15 bases between them. Per germline, CDR1 MNHEY and CDR2 SVGAGI. The CDR3 protein is CASSPGWGSSYEQYF. In nucleotides, the CDR3 is TGTGCCAGCAGCCCCGGGTGGGGGAGCTCCTACGAGCAGTACTTC.

This clone was seen only a few times. This chain connects TRBV6-5 to TRBJ1-1, with no clear D. Germline V lookup: CDR1 MNHEY, CDR2 SVGAGI. V lost 2 bases, J lost 3 bases, and 7 bases lay in between. This CDR3 has 13 amino acids. The CDR3 DNA sequence: TGTGCCAGCAGTTACCTTGAGGACACTGAAGCTTTCTTT. Amino acids: CASSYLEDTEAFF.

J is TRBJ2-1 and V is TRBV5-6; D is possibly TRBD2 (5 bases). Germline V gene data show CDR1 as SGHDT and CDR2 as YYEEEE. The length of the CDR3 is 13 residues. With 4 bases removed from V and 3 bases from J, the gap between germline ends came to 8 bases. CDR3 region: CASSIRDYNEQFF. CDR3 sequence (DNA): TGTGCCAGCAGCATCCGGGACTACAATGAGCAGTTCTTC.

This clone was seen a single time. The chain carries TRBV5-4 and TRBJ2-1; no firm D call. This CDR3 has 13 amino acids. V shed 4 bases and J shed 0 bases, with 5 bases lying between them. Germline-derived CDR1 and CDR2 are SGHNT and YYREEE (reference sequence). CDR3 region: CASSPTSYNEQFF. The DNA of the CDR3 is TGTGCCAGCAGCCCAACCTCCTACAATGAGCAGTTCTTC.

V gene TRBV6-1 combines with J gene TRBJ2-7; possible D gene TRBD2, 6 bases. CDR1 and CDR2 (germline): MNHNS, SASEGT. The CDR3 loop spans 14 amino acids. Trimming shortened V by 4 bases and J by 4 bases, and 14 bases separated the two germline ends. The CDR3 DNA follows: TGTGCCAGCAGTGGGGGGGACCGATCTTACGAGCAGTACTTC. As protein: CASSGGDRSYEQYF.

The gene calls are TRBV4-2 and TRBJ1-3; 7 positions agree with TRBD1. From germline, CDR1 is LGHNA and CDR2 YNFKEQ. This CDR3 is 16 amino acids long. With 2 bases clipped from V and 4 bases from J, the junction kept 8 bases outside the gene matches. CDR3 in amino acids: CASSQPDRVPGNTIYF. DNA of the CDR3: TGTGCCAGCAGCCAACCCGACAGGGTCCCCGGAAACACCATATATTTT.

This CDR3 is CASSLLASGNIQYF. The CDR3, as DNA: TGTGCCAGCAGCTTGTTAGCATCAGGAAACATTCAGTACTTC. The V gene is TRBV5-4, the J gene TRBJ2-4; no reliable D call. Looked up from germline, CDR1 is SGHNT and CDR2 is YYREEE (reference sequence). Trimming pared 1 base from V and 6 bases from J, leaving 11 bases between. This CDR3 region has 14 residues.

The gene calls are TRBV4-3 and TRBJ1-2; D not certain. The CDR3 runs to 11 residues. The ends were cut back, 1 base at V and 4 bases at J, with 1 base in the middle. Germline assignment: CDR1 LGHNA and CDR2 YSLEER. The CDR3 nucleotides are TGCGCCAGCAGCCAAGCCTATGGCTACACCTTC. Translating it yields CASSQAYGYTF.

This sequence joins TRBV6-4 and TRBJ2-1; 7 nucleotides agree with TRBD2. The germline gives CDR1 MRHNA, CDR2 SNTAGT. The CDR3 spans 14 residues. The V gene end was trimmed by 3 bases and the J gene end by 6 bases; junction bases not matched to a gene: 5. The CDR3 is CASSEGGGGNEQFF. DNA of the CDR3: TGTGCCAGCAGTGAAGGTGGGGGGGGCAATGAGCAGTTCTTC.

The V and J genes are TRBV10-1 and TRBJ2-7, with a possible D match to TRBD2 (6 bases). The CDR3 extends over 12 amino acids. The V gene lost 5 bases and the J gene lost 6 bases, with 11 bases spanning the gap. The germline CDR1 and CDR2 sequences are WNHNN and SYGVQD (reference sequence). The CDR3 DNA reads TGCGCCAGCAGTTTCTCGGAGGGCGAGCAGTACTTC. Translation: CASSFSEGEQYF.

The CDR3 bases are TGTGCCAGCATAGAGGGACTTCCCATATACAATGAGCAGTTCTTC. It is translated as CASIEGLPIYNEQFF. The chain combines TRBV2 with TRBJ2-1, with D possibly matching TRBD2 (6 bases). V lost 7 bases to trimming and J lost 4 bases, with 17 bases between them. This CDR3 spans 15 amino acids. From germline, CDR1 is SNHLY and CDR2 FYNNEI. Full variable domain (remainder filled in from reference TRBV2 and TRBJ2-1): EPEVTQTPSHQVTQMGQEVILRCVPISNHLYFYWYRQILGQKVEFLVSFYNNEISEKSEIFDDQFSVERPDGSNFTLKIRSTKLEDSAMYFCASIEGLPIYNEQFFGPGTRLTVL.

This chain joins TRBV10-1 and TRBJ2-7, with unresolved D. The germline V gene has CDR1 WNHNN and CDR2 SYGVQD (reference sequence). The CDR3 sequence is 16 residues long. V dropped 7 bases and J dropped 2 bases, with 21 bases sitting between them. The CDR3 sequence is CASTEWQSVQPYEQYF. The CDR3 nucleotides are TGCGCCAGCACCGAATGGCAGAGCGTGCAACCCTACGAGCAGTACTTC.

The gene calls are TRBV19 and TRBJ2-1; TRBD2 matches at 9 bases. This CDR3 is built from 14 residues. The trim removed 8 bases at V and 3 bases at J, leaving 5 bases unmatched. Germline V CDR1 and CDR2: LNHDA, SQIVND (reference sequence). The CDR3 bases are TGTGCCAGTTCGGCGGGGGGGTACTACAATGAGCAGTTCTTC. Encoded protein: CASSAGGYYNEQFF. Using reference TRBV19 and TRBJ2-1 for the parts outside the CDR3, the full variable domain is DGGITQSPKYLFRKEGQNVTLSCEQNLNHDAMYWYRQDPGQGLRLIYYSQIVNDFQKGDIAEGYSVSREKKESFPLTVTSAQKNPTAFYLCASSAGGYYNEQFFGPGTRLTVL.

This chain joins TRBV28 and TRBJ2-7, with 7 bases aligning to TRBD1. The trim removed 4 bases at V and 6 bases at J, leaving 9 bases unmatched. The CDR3 has 14 residues. Germline CDR1 MDHEN, CDR2 SYDVKM. CDR3 nucleotide sequence: TGTGCCAGCAGTTCCCAGGGGGATGGGGCCGAGCAGTACTTC. This gives the protein CASSSQGDGAEQYF.

By frequency in the sample, this clone is medium-sized. V is TRBV19 and J is TRBJ1-6; D unclear. Germline V gene data show CDR1 as LNHDA and CDR2 as SQIVND (reference sequence). The CDR3 sequence is 13 residues long. Trimming stripped 9 bases from V and 7 bases from J, with 13 bases between. DNA of the CDR3: TGTGCCAGCACAAACCCTTCCAATTCACCCCTCCACTTT. Residues: CASTNPSNSPLHF.

V gene TRBV19 combines with J gene TRBJ2-1; 8 bases map to TRBD2. CDR3 size: 18 residues. In germline, CDR1 is LNHDA, CDR2 SQIVND (reference sequence). Unmatched junction bases numbered 14, after V lost 7 bases and J lost 0 bases. The CDR3: CASTRGAGALSSYNEQFF. CDR3 coding DNA: TGTGCCAGTACCCGGGGAGCGGGAGCTTTAAGCTCCTACAATGAGCAGTTCTTC.

The chain has TRBV4-1 and TRBJ2-2, with D hard to call. The germline V and J ends were trimmed by 1 base and 2 bases, with 8 bases remaining between them. The CDR3 extends over 15 amino acids. Germline CDR1 is MGHRA and CDR2 is YSYEKL. CDR3 DNA: TGCGCCAGCAGCCAAGGGACCGGAAACACCGGGGAGCTGTTTTTT. It is translated as CASSQGTGNTGELFF.

The chain links TRBV5-6 to TRBJ1-5, with 7 nucleotides matching TRBD1. The germline V gene has CDR1 SGHDT and CDR2 YYEEEE. The CDR3 extends over 14 amino acids. The junction had 5 bases not matched to a gene; V was cut back by 4 bases and J by 4 bases. CDR3 nucleotide sequence: TGTGCCAGCAGCATACAGGGGAATAATCAGCCCCAGCATTTT. It codes for CASSIQGNNQPQHF.

The chain is built from TRBV27 and TRBJ2-7, with 10 positions matching TRBD2. Trimming took 4 bases from V and 3 from J; bases not matched to a gene: 6. CDR3 length: 15 residues. The germline CDR1 and CDR2 sequences are MNHEY and SMNVEV (reference sequence). The CDR3 loop is CASSSPSGSFYEQYF. The CDR3 DNA follows: TGTGCCAGCAGTTCCCCTAGCGGGAGTTTCTACGAGCAGTACTTC.

V is TRBV7-9 and J is TRBJ2-7; D unresolved. V was trimmed by 2 bases and J by 2 bases, leaving 7 bases between them. This CDR3 comprises 13 residues. Looked up from germline, CDR1 is SEHNR and CDR2 is FQNEAQ (reference sequence). CDR3 in amino acids: CASSLIGTYEQYF. CDR3 DNA: TGTGCCAGCAGCTTAATAGGGACCTACGAGCAGTACTTC. Supplemented by reference TRBV7-9 and TRBJ2-7, the full variable domain reads DTGVSQNPRHKITKRGQNVTFRCDPISEHNRLYWYRQTLGQGPEFLTYFQNEAQLEKSRLLSDRFSAERPKGSFSTLEIQRTEQGDSAMYLCASSLIGTYEQYFGPGTRLTVT.

V is TRBV2 and J is TRBJ1-2; unclear D gene. From germline, CDR1 is SNHLY and CDR2 FYNNEI. The CDR3 contains 13 residues. The germline V and J ends were trimmed by 6 bases and 3 bases, with 11 bases remaining between them. In DNA form, the CDR3 reads TGTGCCAGCAGATGGGAGTTGCACTATGGCTACACCTTC. Translating gives CASRWELHYGYTF. Complete variable domain (other parts from reference TRBV2 and TRBJ1-2): EPEVTQTPSHQVTQMGQEVILRCVPISNHLYFYWYRQILGQKVEFLVSFYNNEISEKSEIFDDQFSVERPDGSNFTLKIRSTKLEDSAMYFCASRWELHYGYTFGSGTRLTVV.

Here the CDR3 DNA reads TGTGCCAGCAGTTCCCTTAATGGAAGGGAAGAGACCCAGTACTTC. Protein: CASSSLNGREETQYF. This chain connects TRBV27 to TRBJ2-5; D not resolved. There are 15 residues in the CDR3. V was pared by 4 bases and J by 3 bases, with 15 bases between. CDR1 and CDR2 (germline): MNHEY, SMNVEV (reference sequence).

The chain employs TRBV9 and TRBJ2-2; TRBD2 matches at 8 bases. The CDR3 extends over 16 amino acids. Trimming cost V 0 bases and J 4 bases; bases outside gene matches: 5. Germline values: CDR1 SGDLS, CDR2 YYNGEE. Here the CDR3 reads CASSVAGLVITGELFF. The CDR3 coding sequence is TGTGCCAGCAGCGTAGCGGGACTAGTCATCACCGGGGAGCTGTTTTTT.

The chain recombines TRBV4-1 with TRBJ2-7, with 7 nucleotides matching TRBD2. This CDR3 has 16 residues. Germline V gives CDR1 MGHRA, CDR2 YSYEKL. The trim removed 3 bases at V and 2 bases at J, leaving 10 bases unmatched. CDR3 coding DNA: TGCGCCAGCAGCCAGGCCCCCGGGGGGTCGACCTACGAGCAGTACTTC. Amino acid sequence: CASSQAPGGSTYEQYF.

The gene calls are TRBV7-9 and TRBJ1-6, with D possibly TRBD1 on 6 matching bases. Germline V gene lookup returns CDR1 SEHNR and CDR2 FQNEAQ (reference sequence). The CDR3 is made up of 14 amino acids. V lost 1 base and J lost 11, with 12 bases in between. The CDR3 DNA is TGTGCCAGCAGCTTAGGCAGGGGATCGCCACCCCTCCACTTT. Protein: CASSLGRGSPPLHF.

The chain recombines TRBV28 with TRBJ2-1, with D unclear. Germline values: CDR1 MDHEN, CDR2 SYDVKM. The germline V and J ends were trimmed by 4 bases and 4 bases, with 11 bases remaining between them. The CDR3 is 14 residues long. CDR3 bases: TGTGCCAGCAGTTCACGTACGCAATACAATGAGCAGTTCTTC. This encodes CASSSRTQYNEQFF.

The V gene is TRBV5-6, the J gene TRBJ1-2; possibly TRBD1 for D (5 bases). CDR1 and CDR2 (germline): SGHDT, YYEEEE. This CDR3 spans 13 amino acids. The V gene lost 4 bases and the J gene lost 4 bases, with 11 bases spanning the gap. The CDR3 coding sequence is TGTGCCAGCAGCACCCAAGACAGCTATGGCTACACCTTC. Amino acid sequence: CASSTQDSYGYTF.